This TCR beta chain was found in a study of persistence of HIV-infected CD4 T cells (dated by TCRdb to 2020 to 2022). About the full investigation: The median time participants had been on suppressive ART was about eight years. Peripheral blood samples of up to roughly 180 mL were taken at multiple time points, with the exception of a couple of participants who underwent leukapheresis at a single time point. Anti-CD3/anti-CD28 stimulation activated a higher proportion of cells, with a lower memory fraction, than antigen stimulation. The study isolated CMV- and HIV-1 Gag-responding CD4+ T cells from ART-treated individuals to examine antigen-driven clonal expansion of HIV-1-infected cells. Proviral sequencing was used to assess clonality among infected cells, whereas TCRbeta sequencing gauged the clonality of all cells within each sorted population. The TCR cluster analysis across participants included roughly 8 participants for CMV and about 7 participants for Gag. Points the paper makes about the study in general: Bulk TCR analyses could not be restricted to the rare CMV-responding cells that actually carried HIV-1 proviruses. A correlation was observed between TCR oligoclonality and proviral oligoclonality within the same sorted populations. Degenerate expanded CDR3beta sequences were enriched in antigen-responding cells, suggesting convergent selection of CD4+ responses to CMV and Gag. TCRbeta richness in CMV- and Gag-responding cells was significantly lower than in anti-CD3/anti-CD28-responding cells; CMV-responding cells had higher oligoclonality than CD3/CD28-stimulated and Gag-responding cells. The study involved few individuals and tested only a limited range of antigens.

The immunoSEQ hsTCRB assay version 4 in survey mode was used to sequence TCRbeta repertoires from genomic DNA. Genomic DNA was diluted to approximately 10 ng/uL, and up to roughly 1 ug per sample was used for TCRbeta sequencing. For the original study's pipeline: Analysis of the TCRbeta data was done in ImmunoSeq Analyzer 3.0, and diversity was computed on productive nucleotide rearrangements. Using the Immunarch R package, lower-bound TCR diversity was estimated with the improved Chao index and clonality was estimated with the Gini coefficient. Nucleotide rearrangements that differed but encoded the same CDR3beta amino acid sequence were counted as separate clonotypes. Differential abundance analysis identified TCRbeta sequences significantly enriched in antigen-responding cells relative to anti-CD3/anti-CD28-activated cells. GLIPH2 grouped TCRs by predicted peptide-MHC specificity, both within each participant and across combined participant data sets. TCRdb provides this immuneACCESS table in a form limited to in-frame rearrangements. Some clones are lacking; in checked studies, under half of them reflect an unresolved V gene, and why the rest are absent is not known. The V and J calls and clone size are taken from that table; D and trimming were inferred from the DNA. Present in this sample are 37,000 or so clones, around 90% of which were seen just once. The ten largest clones add up to about 1.3% of the sample.

The V and J ends are trimmed by 4 bases and 3 bases, leaving 8 bases between them. The CDR3 contains 13 residues, cysteine and phenylalanine counted. Here the CDR3 DNA is all that survives: 39 bases in frame from base 1. According to the germline V gene, CDR1 reads SGHRS and CDR2 reads YFSETQ. This sample's treatment or condition label indicates: suppressive antiretroviral therapy. Cells were stimulated with anti-CD3/anti-CD28 magnetic beads as a nonspecific positive control representing the CD4+ T cell repertoire. Sorting of responding CD4+ T cells was based on upregulation of both CD40 ligand and CD69. HIV-1-infected adults in whom suppressive ART had been started during chronic infection were enrolled as participants. For at least 4 years, the participants' plasma HIV-1 RNA had been undetectable, below 50 copies/mL. To be included, a participant needed positive CMV serology and a CD4+ T cell count above 400 cells/uL. Before stimulation, PBMCs were isolated using density centrifugation and then depleted of CD8+ T cells. For around 18 hours, CD8-depleted PBMCs were stimulated with anti-CD28/CD49d costimulation, a CD40-blocking antibody, and enfuvirtide, which was added to prevent new infections. Cell sorting was done on a Beckman Coulter MoFlo Legacy or XDP sorter, and dead cells were excluded with propidium iodide. Genomic DNA was extracted with the QIAamp DNA Mini Kit for samples above one million cells, otherwise with the Quick-DNA Microprep Kit.

Of note for this clone: Its antigen specificity is not known. The record has no base qualities; no much larger clone is one base away.

Recombination linked TRBV5-1 to TRBJ1-3, with the D gene call left open. This receptor was identified in an adult man with HIV who was CMV-seropositive. The material sequenced was CD4+ T cells sorted from PBMCs after roughly 18-hour stimulation, taken from a patient who received antiretroviral therapy. Sample cell subset or site, as interpreted from the label and publication: CD40L+CD69+ CD4 T cells responding to anti-CD3/anti-CD28 beads, representing the overall repertoire. The sequenced DNA is TGCGCCAGCAGCGTTGGATATGGAAACACCATATATTTT. Its translation is CASSVGYGNTIYF.